These 9 T cell receptor beta chains were all obtained from the same sample, sequenced in a study of regulatory T cells in long-lasting Graves disease. Time point meaning: newly diagnosed GD, antithyroid drugs for less than 3 months. The TCR library was prepared using RNA isolated from PBMCs. Arm-PCR of CDR3 regions and iRepertoire HTBI primers were the basis on which TCR beta libraries were built. Using its own MiXCR run on the multiplex PCR reads, TCRdb lists one record per CDR3 protein. There are approximately 230,000 distinct CDR3 sequences in the sample; approximately 20% occur only once, and 22% lies in the top ten. The source material was peripheral blood mononuclear cells (PBMCs), sampled at new diagnosis, from a patient treated with antithyroid drugs. The receptors originated from a female donor with Graves disease.

At least ten counts were recorded for this clonotype. For the CDR3, the DNA is TGCAGTGCTAGCCGGGTCCCGGGGGAGACAGATACGCAGTATTTT. It translates to CSASRVPGETDTQYF. The genes are TRBV20-1 and TRBJ2-3; perhaps TRBD2 as D (6 bases). The ends were cut back, 3 bases at V and 3 bases at J, with 16 bases in the middle. The CDR3 runs to 15 residues. CDR1 is DFQATT, CDR2 SNEGSKA, per germline (reference sequence).

This clonotype has ten or more counts. V usage is TRBV6-2 or TRBV6-3 and J usage is TRBJ1-1, with D possibly matching TRBD1 (5 bases). V lost 2 bases to trimming and J lost 0 bases, with 13 bases between them. The CDR3 is 16 amino acids. From germline, CDR1 is MNHEY and CDR2 SVGEGT. The CDR3: CASSYTLGRVNTEAFF. The CDR3 DNA is TGTGCCAGCAGTTACACTCTCGGCAGGGTGAACACTGAAGCTTTCTTT.

V usage is TRBV18 and J usage is TRBJ2-3; the D call may be TRBD1 or TRBD2 (5 bases each). Trimming shortened V by 6 bases and J by 6 bases, and 10 bases separated the two germline ends. This CDR3 is 12 amino acids long. Germline values: CDR1 KGHSH, CDR2 LQKENI. As DNA, the CDR3 is TGTGCCAGCTCCCGGGACCGGGATACGCAGTATTTT. It codes for CASSRDRDTQYF.

The sample holds a few counts of this clonotype. The rearrangement joins TRBV9 to TRBJ2-2; 16 bases align to TRBD2. From germline, CDR1 is SGDLS and CDR2 YYNGEE. This CDR3 comprises 18 residues. V lost 0 bases, J lost 7 bases, and 6 bases stayed unmatched. CDR3: CASSVEGTSGRANGELFF. The CDR3 DNA reads as TGTGCCAGCAGCGTAGAGGGGACTAGCGGGAGGGCTAACGGGGAGCTGTTTTTT.

This clonotype has just a few counts. The V and J genes are TRBV7-6 and TRBJ2-1, with TRBD1 as a possible D gene (5 bases). CDR3 length: 15 residues. Germline V CDR1 and CDR2: SGHVS, FNYEAQ. V shed 1 base and J shed 0 bases, with 7 bases lying between them. CDR3 sequence reads: CASSLGTISYNEQFF. DNA of the CDR3: TGTGCCAGCAGCTTAGGGACAATCTCCTACAATGAGCAGTTCTTC.

In regard to this clonotype: A far bigger clonotype differs at one base, so this is likely a read error. The J gene is TRBJ2-1, the V gene TRBV28, with a possible D match to TRBD1 (6 bases). Germline CDR1 reads MDHEN; CDR2 reads SYDVKM. Trimming stripped 5 bases from V and 8 bases from J, with 13 bases between. The CDR3 is made up of 13 amino acids. The CDR3 protein is CASSEGDKDEQFF. Written as DNA, the CDR3 is TGTGCCAGCAGTGAGGGGGACAAGGATGAGCAGTTCTTC.

This clonotype came up many times. J is TRBJ1-1 and V is TRBV14, with D uncertain. Germline lookup yields CDR1 SGHDN and CDR2 FVKESK. Trimming shortened V by 0 bases and J by 3 bases, and 8 bases separated the two germline ends. CDR3 length equals 14 residues. CDR3 loop: CASSQELSYTEAFF. The CDR3 DNA is TGTGCCAGCAGCCAAGAGTTAAGTTACACTGAAGCTTTCTTT.

Ten or more counts support this clonotype. V and J are TRBV11-2 and TRBJ2-2; D is uncertain. This CDR3 is 13 amino acids long. In germline, CDR1 is SGHAT, CDR2 FQNNGV. Trimming took 8 bases from V and 1 from J, leaving 8 bases between them. The CDR3 nucleotides are TGTGCCAGCGTCGGCGGGAACACCGGGGAGCTGTTTTTT. This gives the protein CASVGGNTGELFF.

This clonotype appeared many times. This chain links TRBV3-1 with TRBJ2-1; 7 nucleotides line up with TRBD1. J was trimmed by 7 bases and V by 4 bases; bases with no gene match: 13. The CDR3 covers 16 residues. From germline, CDR1 is LGHDT and CDR2 YNNKEL (reference sequence). CDR3 in DNA: TGTGCCAGCAGCCCAGAGACAGGGCAGGGGATTAATGAGCAGTTCTTC. Its translation: CASSPETGQGINEQFF.